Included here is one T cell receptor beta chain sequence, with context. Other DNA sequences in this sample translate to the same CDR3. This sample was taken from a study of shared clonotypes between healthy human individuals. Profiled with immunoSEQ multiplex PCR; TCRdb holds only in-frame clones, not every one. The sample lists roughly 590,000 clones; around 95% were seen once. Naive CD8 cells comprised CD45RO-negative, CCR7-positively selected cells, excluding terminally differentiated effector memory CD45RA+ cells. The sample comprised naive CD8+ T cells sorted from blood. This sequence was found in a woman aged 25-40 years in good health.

The CDR3 nucleotides are TGTGCCAGCAGCTCTAGCACAGATACGCAGTATTTT. It codes for CASSSSTDTQYF. The chain is built from TRBV13 and TRBJ2-3; no clear D. CDR1 and CDR2 from the germline V gene are PRHDT and FYEKMQ (reference sequence). The CDR3 runs to 12 residues. V was shortened by 4 bases and J by 0 bases, with 2 bases between the two germline ends.